The 21 T cell receptor beta chains below were found in one sample sequenced in a study of blood T cell repertoires in COVID-19. Data came from immunoSEQ multiplex PCR; TCRdb stores just in-frame clones and leaves some out. This table holds approximately 210,000 clones, 84% found once. The sample taken for sequencing was peripheral blood. The source of these receptors is a man aged 25 to 45 with active or convalescent COVID-19.

This chain uses TRBV12-5 with TRBJ2-1; 11 bases map to TRBD2. Germline V gene sequence: CDR1 LGHNT, CDR2 FRNRAP. This CDR3 is built from 15 residues. The trim removed 7 bases at V and 7 bases at J, leaving 9 bases unmatched. Here the CDR3 reads CASALAGVGTNEQFF. The CDR3 region has the DNA TGTGCTAGTGCACTAGCGGGAGTGGGGACAAATGAGCAGTTCTTC.

This chain connects TRBV15 to TRBJ1-4; D uncertain. The germline gives CDR1 LNHNV, CDR2 YYDKDF (reference sequence). This CDR3 has 15 amino acids. V shed 1 base and J shed 10 bases, with 16 bases lying between them. CDR3 amino acids: CATSRAGGRAGKLFF. In DNA, the CDR3 is TGTGCCACCAGCAGAGCGGGAGGGAGGGCTGGAAAACTGTTTTTT. Variable domain in full (rest from reference TRBV15 and TRBJ1-4): DAMVIQNPRYQVTQFGKPVTLSCSQTLNHNVMYWYQQKSSQAPKLLFHYYDKDFNNEADTPDNFQSRRPNTSFCFLDIRSPGLGDTAMYLCATSRAGGRAGKLFFGSGTQLSVL.

This clone was recorded once. The chain has TRBV7-2 and TRBJ1-1; D gene uncertain. There are 12 residues in the CDR3. With 3 bases removed from V and 4 bases from J, the gap between germline ends came to 6 bases. Per the germline V gene, CDR1 is SGHTA and CDR2 is FQGNSA. In DNA, the CDR3 is TGTGCCAGCAGCTTCTATTCCACTGAAGCTTTCTTT. It codes for CASSFYSTEAFF. Using reference TRBV7-2 and TRBJ1-1 for the parts outside the CDR3, the full variable domain is GAGVSQSPSNKVTEKGKDVELRCDPISGHTALYWYRQSLGQGLEFLIYFQGNSAPDKSGLPSDRFSAERTGGSVSTLTIQRTQQEDSAVYLCASSFYSTEAFFGQGTRLTVV.

The rearrangement joins TRBV5-6 to TRBJ1-1; TRBD1 is a possible D gene (5 bases). Trimming took 1 base from V and 13 from J, leaving 20 bases between them. Per germline, CDR1 SGHDT and CDR2 YYEEEE. The CDR3 loop spans 14 amino acids. The CDR3 reads CASSLLVPGGVIFF. In DNA form, the CDR3 reads TGTGCCAGCAGCTTGTTGGTCCCTGGGGGGGTTATTTTCTTT.

V is TRBV7-9 and J is TRBJ1-4; 7 nucleotides align to TRBD1. CDR3 length: 16 amino acids. V was clipped by 3 bases and J by 0 bases; unmatched bases: 4. CDR1 and CDR2 from the germline V gene are SEHNR and FQNEAQ (reference sequence). For the CDR3, the DNA is TGTGCCAGCAGCTTGAGGGGGCCCGCAACTAATGAAAAACTGTTTTTT. Protein sequence: CASSLRGPATNEKLFF. Full variable domain (rest looked up from reference TRBV7-9 and TRBJ1-4): DTGVSQNPRHKITKRGQNVTFRCDPISEHNRLYWYRQTLGQGPEFLTYFQNEAQLEKSRLLSDRFSAERPKGSFSTLEIQRTEQGDSAMYLCASSLRGPATNEKLFFGSGTQLSVL.

The CDR3: CATSDRRTSGRTDTQYF. CDR3 bases: TGTGCCACCAGTGACCGTCGGACTAGCGGCCGCACAGATACGCAGTATTTT. The V call is TRBV24-1, the J call TRBJ2-3; 10 bases line up with TRBD2. Germline V CDR1 and CDR2: KGHDR, SFDVKD. The CDR3 length is 17 residues. V was clipped by 4 bases and J by 1 base; unmatched bases: 7.

V usage is TRBV6-5 and J usage is TRBJ1-5, with a possible D match to TRBD1 (6 bases). V lost 7 bases to trimming and J lost 4 bases, with 14 bases between them. CDR3 length: 14 residues. Germline assignment: CDR1 MNHEY and CDR2 SVGAGI. CDR3 DNA: TGTGCCAGCACCTGGACAGCCTTAAATCAGCCCCAGCATTTT. Protein sequence: CASTWTALNQPQHF.

The V gene is TRBV7-6, the J gene TRBJ1-2; a weak D match, TRBD1 (5 bases). Germline CDR1 is SGHVS and CDR2 is FNYEAQ. The CDR3 length is 13 residues. The V gene lost 1 base and the J gene lost 8 bases, with 11 bases spanning the gap. DNA of the CDR3: TGTGCCAGCAGCTTAGTCAGGGAAAGCGGCTACACCTTC. It translates to CASSLVRESGYTF.

This rearrangement joins TRBV9 to TRBJ2-7; D may be TRBD2 (6 bases). The V end lost 3 bases, the J end lost 6 bases, and 13 bases lay between the germline ends. The CDR3 consists of 13 residues. Germline V gene sequence: CDR1 SGDLS, CDR2 YYNGEE. The CDR3 is CASSGLAEVEQYF. DNA for the CDR3: TGTGCCAGCAGCGGATTAGCGGAGGTCGAGCAGTACTTC.

This chain joins TRBV9 and TRBJ1-1; TRBD1 might be the D (6 bases). CDR3 length: 15 residues. Trimming cost V 0 bases and J 1 base, with 10 bases left between them. From germline, CDR1 is SGDLS and CDR2 YYNGEE. The CDR3 nucleotides read TGTGCCAGCAGCGTAGATCAGGGGTGGAACACTGAAGCTTTCTTT. It is translated as CASSVDQGWNTEAFF.

This chain uses TRBV15 with TRBJ1-2; D is unresolved. Trimming removed 3 bases at V and 4 bases at J, with 15 bases between. CDR1 is LNHNV and CDR2 is YYDKDF in the germline V gene (reference sequence). This CDR3 region has 15 residues. CDR3 sequence: CATSRELGVSYGYTF. CDR3 in DNA: TGTGCCACCAGCAGGGAGCTCGGGGTGAGCTATGGCTACACCTTC.

V gene TRBV30 combines with J gene TRBJ1-2; TRBD1 matches 7 bases. This CDR3 is 13 amino acids long. The V segment lost 0 bases and the J segment 7 bases; nucleotides outside the gene matches: 5. Germline CDR1 reads GTSNPN; CDR2 reads SVGIG (reference sequence). CDR3 coding DNA: TGTGCCTGGAGTGTAAAGGGGGCGGGTGGCTACACCTTC. Translating it yields CAWSVKGAGGYTF.

V usage is TRBV10-3 and J usage is TRBJ2-2, with 9 bases fitting TRBD2. Trimming took 3 bases from V and 5 from J; bases not matched to a gene: 1. The germline V gene encodes CDR1 ENHRY and CDR2 SYGVKD. The CDR3 totals 14 residues. In DNA, the CDR3 is TGTGCCATCAGTGAAAGCGGGAGGACCGGGGAGCTGTTTTTT. Encoded protein: CAISESGRTGELFF.

The chain links TRBV19 to TRBJ2-7, with 7 nucleotides matching TRBD1. The CDR3 totals 15 residues. Germline CDR1 LNHDA, CDR2 SQIVND (reference sequence). With 6 bases clipped from V and 0 bases from J, the junction kept 8 bases outside the gene matches. CDR3 sequence (DNA): TGTGCCAGTAGCCAACGACAGGGCAACTCCTACGAGCAGTACTTC. Protein: CASSQRQGNSYEQYF.

V and J are TRBV4-2 and TRBJ2-1; D remains unclear. The CDR3 is made up of 13 amino acids. From germline, CDR1 is LGHNA and CDR2 YNFKEQ. V was pared by 1 base and J by 6 bases, with 7 bases between. The CDR3 DNA sequence: TGTGCCAGCAGCCAAGTAATTTTCAATGAGCAGTTCTTC. This translates into CASSQVIFNEQFF.

The V and J genes are TRBV5-1 and TRBJ1-2, with D hard to call. CDR3 length: 11 residues. Germline-derived CDR1 and CDR2 are SGHRS and YFSETQ. V shed 5 bases and J shed 4 bases, with 6 bases lying between them. The CDR3 DNA reads as TGCGCCAGCAGTCCAGGCTATGGCTACACCTTC. This gives the protein CASSPGYGYTF. Drawing the rest from reference TRBV5-1 and TRBJ1-2, the complete variable domain is KAGVTQTPRYLIKTRGQQVTLSCSPISGHRSVSWYQQTPGQGLQFLFEYFSETQRNKGNFPGRFSGRQFSNSRSEMNVSTLELGDSALYLCASSPGYGYTFGSGTRLTVV.

The rearrangement joins TRBV25-1 to TRBJ2-3; D is unresolved. The CDR3 has 14 amino acids. CDR1 is MGHDK and CDR2 is SYGVNS in the germline V gene. V gave up 4 bases and J gave up 0 bases, with 8 bases separating them. The CDR3 reads CASSVSKSTDTQYF. CDR3 DNA: TGTGCCAGCAGTGTTTCAAAAAGCACAGATACGCAGTATTTT.

The rearrangement uses TRBV6-6 and TRBJ1-6, with 8 bases identical to TRBD1. From germline, CDR1 is MNHNY and CDR2 SVGAGI (reference sequence). J was trimmed by 8 bases and V by 7 bases; bases with no gene match: 4. CDR3 length: 13 amino acids. CDR3 sequence: CASTDRGDSPLHF. CDR3 DNA sequence: TGTGCCAGCACCGACAGGGGTGATTCACCCCTCCACTTT.

The gene calls are TRBV6-1 and TRBJ2-3; a weak D match, TRBD2 (5 bases). CDR1 is MNHNS, CDR2 SASEGT, per germline. This CDR3 has 13 amino acids. V gave up 1 base and J gave up 6 bases, with 8 bases separating them. The CDR3: CASSEGRGDTQYF. CDR3 coding DNA: TGTGCCAGCAGTGAAGGGAGAGGGGATACGCAGTATTTT.

The genes are TRBV6-5 and TRBJ2-7; D is possibly TRBD2 (6 bases). V dropped 0 bases and J dropped 6 bases, with 12 bases sitting between them. This CDR3 contains 14 residues. Germline V gives CDR1 MNHEY, CDR2 SVGAGI. The CDR3 coding sequence is TGTGCCAGCAGTTACTCCCGGGACTGGGGCGAGCAGTACTTC. Translation gives CASSYSRDWGEQYF.

J is TRBJ2-5 and V is TRBV2; 10 nucleotides align to TRBD2. This CDR3 region has 14 residues. Germline V gene lookup returns CDR1 SNHLY and CDR2 FYNNEI. The J segment lost 4 bases and the V segment lost 7 bases, leaving 6 bases of the junction unmatched. The DNA for the CDR3 is TGTGCCAGCAAGGGACTAGCGAGCGGAGAGACCCAGTACTTC. Its protein product is CASKGLASGETQYF.